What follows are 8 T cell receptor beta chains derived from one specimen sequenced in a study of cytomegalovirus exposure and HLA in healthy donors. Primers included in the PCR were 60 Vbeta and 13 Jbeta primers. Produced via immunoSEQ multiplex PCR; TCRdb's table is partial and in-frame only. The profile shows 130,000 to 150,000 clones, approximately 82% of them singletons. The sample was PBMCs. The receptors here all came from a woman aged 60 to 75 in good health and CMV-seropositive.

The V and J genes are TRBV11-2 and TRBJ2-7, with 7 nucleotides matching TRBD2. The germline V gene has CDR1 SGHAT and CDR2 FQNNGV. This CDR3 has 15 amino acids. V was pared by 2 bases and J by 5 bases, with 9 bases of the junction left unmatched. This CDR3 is CASSLSGRAVDEQYF. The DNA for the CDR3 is TGTGCCAGCAGCTTAAGTGGGAGGGCCGTCGACGAGCAGTACTTC.

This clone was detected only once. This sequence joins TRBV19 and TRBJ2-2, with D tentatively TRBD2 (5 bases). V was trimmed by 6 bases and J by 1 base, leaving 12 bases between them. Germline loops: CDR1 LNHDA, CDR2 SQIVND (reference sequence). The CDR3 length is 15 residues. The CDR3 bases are TGTGCCAGTAGCCAGGAGAGCGGGAACACCGGGGAGCTGTTTTTT. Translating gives CASSQESGNTGELFF.

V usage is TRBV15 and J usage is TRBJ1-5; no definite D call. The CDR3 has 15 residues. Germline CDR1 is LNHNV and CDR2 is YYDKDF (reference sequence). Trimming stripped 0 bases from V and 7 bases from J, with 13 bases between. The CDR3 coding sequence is TGTGCCACCAGCAGAGATCTGAGTTTCGGGCAGCCCCAGCATTTT. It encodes CATSRDLSFGQPQHF. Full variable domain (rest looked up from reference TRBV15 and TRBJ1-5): DAMVIQNPRYQVTQFGKPVTLSCSQTLNHNVMYWYQQKSSQAPKLLFHYYDKDFNNEADTPDNFQSRRPNTSFCFLDIRSPGLGDTAMYLCATSRDLSFGQPQHFGDGTRLSIL.

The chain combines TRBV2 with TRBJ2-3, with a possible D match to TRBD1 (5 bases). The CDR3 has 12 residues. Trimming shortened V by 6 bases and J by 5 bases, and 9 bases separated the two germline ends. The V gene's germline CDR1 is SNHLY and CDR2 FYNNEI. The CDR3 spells CASSRREDTQYF. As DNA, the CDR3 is TGTGCCAGCAGCCGCAGGGAAGATACGCAGTATTTT. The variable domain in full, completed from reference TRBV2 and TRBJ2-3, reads EPEVTQTPSHQVTQMGQEVILRCVPISNHLYFYWYRQILGQKVEFLVSFYNNEISEKSEIFDDQFSVERPDGSNFTLKIRSTKLEDSAMYFCASSRREDTQYFGPGTRLTVL.

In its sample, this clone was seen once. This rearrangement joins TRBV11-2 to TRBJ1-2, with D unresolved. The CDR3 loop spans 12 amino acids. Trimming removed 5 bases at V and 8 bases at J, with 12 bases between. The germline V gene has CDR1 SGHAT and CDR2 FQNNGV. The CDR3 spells CASSHFGEGYTF. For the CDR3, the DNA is TGTGCCAGCAGCCACTTCGGGGAAGGCTACACCTTC.

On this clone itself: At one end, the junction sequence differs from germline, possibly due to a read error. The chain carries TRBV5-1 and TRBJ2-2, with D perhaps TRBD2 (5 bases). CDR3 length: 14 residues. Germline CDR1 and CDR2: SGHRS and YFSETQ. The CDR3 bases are TGCGCCAGCGGCTTGTATGGAGGTGGCGGGGAGCTGTTTTTT. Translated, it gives CASGLYGGGGELFF.

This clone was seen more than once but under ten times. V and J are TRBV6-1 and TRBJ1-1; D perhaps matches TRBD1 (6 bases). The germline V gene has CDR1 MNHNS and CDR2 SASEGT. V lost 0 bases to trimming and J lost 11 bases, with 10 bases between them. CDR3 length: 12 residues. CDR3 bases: TGTGCCAGCAGTGAAGCTGGACAGAAGGCTTTCTTT. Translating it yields CASSEAGQKAFF.

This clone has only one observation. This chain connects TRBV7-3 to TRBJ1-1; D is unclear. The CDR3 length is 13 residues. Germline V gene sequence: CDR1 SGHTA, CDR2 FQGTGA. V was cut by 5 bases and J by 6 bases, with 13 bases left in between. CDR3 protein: CASSLRETAEAFF. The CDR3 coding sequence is TGTGCCAGCAGCCTTAGGGAGACGGCTGAAGCTTTCTTT.